This T cell receptor beta chain was retrieved from a study of Tregs in tolerant kidney transplant recipients. The ends were cut back, 9 bases at V and 3 bases at J, with 20 bases in the middle. The CDR3 has 15 residues. Germline V lookup: CDR1 MGHDK, CDR2 SYGVNS. Clones were read by immunoSEQ multiplex PCR, and TCRdb kept only the in-frame ones, dropping some. The table includes about 83,000 clones, 95% to 98% detected once. V gene TRBV25-1 combines with J gene TRBJ1-2; tentative D call: TRBD1 (5 bases). The receptor was derived from a human donor who received a combined kidney and bone marrow transplant. The sequencing here drew on CD4+ T cells from blood, taken before the transplant. The CDR3 loop reads CARYRDSQFDYGYTF. The CDR3 DNA is TGTGCCAGGTACCGGGACTCCCAATTCGACTATGGCTACACCTTC.